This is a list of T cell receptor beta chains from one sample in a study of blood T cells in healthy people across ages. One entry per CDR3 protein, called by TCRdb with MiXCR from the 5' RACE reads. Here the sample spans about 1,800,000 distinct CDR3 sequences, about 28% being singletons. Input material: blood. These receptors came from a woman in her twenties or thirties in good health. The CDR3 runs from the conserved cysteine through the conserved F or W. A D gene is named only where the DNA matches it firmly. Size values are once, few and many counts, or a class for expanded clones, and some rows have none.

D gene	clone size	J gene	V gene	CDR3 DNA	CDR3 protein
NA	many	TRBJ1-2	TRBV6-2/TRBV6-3	TGTGCCAGCAGTAAGACAGTGAAGGCTCCCTATGGCTACACCTTC	CASSKTVKAPYGYTF
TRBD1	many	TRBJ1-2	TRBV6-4	TGTGCCAGCAGTGCTCAACAGGGGGACTATGGCTACACCTTC	CASSAQQGDYGYTF
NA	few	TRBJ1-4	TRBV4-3	TGCGCCAGCAGCCAAGATAACAGGAATGTTTCCCCAGGCCTCCGAAAACTGTTTTTT	CASSQDNRNVSPGLRKLFF
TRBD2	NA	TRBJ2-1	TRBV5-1	TGCGCCAGCAGCTTCGAGACTAGCGGGAGAACTAAGCAGTTCTTC	CASSFETSGRTKQFF
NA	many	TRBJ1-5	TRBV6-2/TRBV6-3	TGTGCCAGCAGTTATCAGGGAGTCGGCAATCAGCCCCAGCATTTT	CASSYQGVGNQPQHF
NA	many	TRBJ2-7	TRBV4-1	TGCGCCAGCAGTCAGATTTTCTCTTCGGCCTACGAGCAGTACTTC	CASSQIFSSAYEQYF
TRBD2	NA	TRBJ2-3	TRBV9	TGTGCCAGCAGCGTAGCGAGGGCTAGCGGGGGAACAGATACGCAGTATTTT	CASSVARASGGTDTQYF
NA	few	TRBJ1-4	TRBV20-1	TGCAGTGCTAGAGATCCAGGGCCTGATGAAAAACTGTTTTTT	CSARDPGPDEKLFF
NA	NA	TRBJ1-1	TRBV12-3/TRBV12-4	TGTGCCAGCAGTTTATACGGGGAAACTTTCTTT	CASSLYGETFF
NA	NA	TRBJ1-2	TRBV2	TGTGCCAGCAGTCCGGGGGCCCCCTATGGCTACACCTTC	CASSPGAPYGYTF
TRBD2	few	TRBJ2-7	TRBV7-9	TGTGCCACCGGGACTAGCGCGTCCTACGAGCAGTACTTC	CATGTSASYEQYF
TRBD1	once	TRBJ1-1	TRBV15	TGTGCCACCAGCAGGGACAGGGGTTTGGGCACTGAAGCTTTCTTT	CATSRDRGLGTEAFF
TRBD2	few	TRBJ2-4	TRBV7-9	TGTGCCAGCTCTGGACTAGCGGGAGGGCCTTGGTACTTC	CASSGLAGGPWYF
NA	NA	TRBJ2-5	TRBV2	TGTGCCAGCAGTGAATGGGGAACCAAACAAGAGACCCAGTACTTC	CASSEWGTKQETQYF
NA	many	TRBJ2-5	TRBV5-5	TGTGCCAGCAGCTTGGCCCTTCCAGCGGGCCAAGAGACCCAGTACTTC	CASSLALPAGQETQYF
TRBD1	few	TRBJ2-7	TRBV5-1	TGCGCCAGCAGCTCCATGGGACAGACCTACGAGCAGTACTTC	CASSSMGQTYEQYF
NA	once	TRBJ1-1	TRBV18	TGTGCCAGCTCAGAGGGAAAGAACACTGAAGCTTTCTTT	CASSEGKNTEAFF
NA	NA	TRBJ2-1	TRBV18	TGTGCCAGCTCACCCCAGGGGGGTTCCGGGCAGTTCTTC	CASSPQGGSGQFF
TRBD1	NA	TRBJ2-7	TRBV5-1	TGCGCCAGCAGCCTACTATCCGGGACAGGGGGTGGCGAGCAGTACTTC	CASSLLSGTGGGEQYF
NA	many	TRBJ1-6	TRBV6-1	TGTGCCAGCAGACCTTATCCCCGGACGGAAATATGGTCACCCCTCCACTTT	CASRPYPRTEIWSPLHF
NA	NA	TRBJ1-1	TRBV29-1	TGCAGCGTTGTTAGTATGCAGGGGCGGACTGAAGCTTTCTTT	CSVVSMQGRTEAFF
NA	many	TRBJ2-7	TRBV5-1	TGCGCCAGCAGACTTCTAGGGTCCGAGCAGTACTTC	CASRLLGSEQYF
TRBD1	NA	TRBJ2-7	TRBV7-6	TGTGCCAGCAGCTTTCCCCGGGACAGGGGAGGTCTCTTTTACGAGCAGTACTTC	CASSFPRDRGGLFYEQYF
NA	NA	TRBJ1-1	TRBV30	TGTGCCTGGAGGGCACACAACACTGAAGCTTTCTTT	CAWRAHNTEAFF